Below, 23 T cell receptor beta chains from the same sample are listed, as sequenced in a study of regulatory T cells in long-lasting Graves disease. Arm-PCR of CDR3 regions and iRepertoire HTBI primers were used to build TCR beta libraries. A single record per CDR3 protein comes from TCRdb applying MiXCR to the multiplex PCR reads. The data show more than 450,000 distinct CDR3 sequences, 12% seen once. The time point here: newly diagnosed GD, antithyroid drugs for less than 3 months. Construction of the TCR library relied on RNA isolated from PBMCs. Separately, the same data were catalogued under a study of T cells in Graves' hyperthyroidism and ophthalmopathy.

Sequenced material: peripheral blood mononuclear cells (PBMCs), taken at new diagnosis, from a patient treated with antithyroid drugs. The receptors were sampled from a woman aged 25-40 years with Graves disease.

This clonotype showed up many times. The J gene is TRBJ1-2, the V gene TRBV19; weak D call: TRBD1 (5 bases). This CDR3 has 14 residues. Trimming took 7 bases from V and 4 from J, leaving 16 bases between them. Looked up from germline, CDR1 is LNHDA and CDR2 is SQIVND (reference sequence). CDR3 nucleotide sequence: TGTGCCAGTATGGGGACCGCACCTCCCTATGGCTACACCTTC. Residues: CASMGTAPPYGYTF.

In regard to this clonotype: A read error is possible here, since a much larger clone lies one base away. This chain links TRBV4-3 with TRBJ2-7; a possible D gene is TRBD2 (5 bases). CDR1 and CDR2 (germline): LGHNA, YSLEER. This CDR3 is 14 amino acids long. The CDR3 region has the DNA TGTGCCGGCAGCCAAGTCGGGAACTCCTACGAGCAGTACTTC. Translating it yields CAGSQVGNSYEQYF.

This clonotype was counted at least ten times. The J gene is TRBJ1-5, the V gene TRBV19; TRBD1 agrees at 7 bases. The CDR3 has 15 residues. Germline trimming cut 6 bases from V and 0 bases from J; bases unmatched to any gene: 5. CDR1 LNHDA and CDR2 SQIVND come from the germline V gene (reference sequence). Here the CDR3 reads CASRIQGHSNQPQHF. For the CDR3, the DNA is TGTGCCAGTAGGATACAGGGGCATAGCAATCAGCCCCAGCATTTT.

The rearrangement links TRBV25-1 to TRBJ2-1; TRBD2 matches 7 bases. V was clipped by 9 bases and J by 0 bases; unmatched bases: 17. The CDR3 is 18 residues long. Germline V gives CDR1 MGHDK, CDR2 SYGVNS. The CDR3 is CASSPRTRIYFSYNEQFF. The CDR3 DNA is TGTGCCAGTTCTCCCCGGACTAGGATTTATTTCTCCTACAATGAGCAGTTCTTC.

With regard to this clonotype: This sequence may be a read error, since a much larger clone differs from it by one base. The V call is TRBV2, the J call TRBJ2-6, with 9 nucleotides matching TRBD1. The V gene end was trimmed by 6 bases and the J gene end by 2 bases; junction bases not matched to a gene: 2. CDR3 size: 15 residues. Looked up from germline, CDR1 is SNHLY and CDR2 is FYNNEI. Here the CDR3 reads CASRQGATGANVLTF. Here the CDR3 DNA reads TGTGCCAGCAGACAGGGGGCTACTGGGGCCAACGTCCTGACTTTC. The full variable domain, with the rest looked up from reference TRBV2 and TRBJ2-6, is EPEVTQTPSHQVTQMGQEVILRCVPISNHLYFYWYRQILGQKVEFLVSFYNNEISEKSEIFDDQFSVERPDGSNFTLKIRSTKLEDSAMYFCASRQGATGANVLTFGAGSRLTVL.

This clonotype was seen ten or more times. The chain uses TRBV29-1 and TRBJ2-7, with D unresolved. The germline CDR1 and CDR2 sequences are SQVTM and ANQGSEA. This CDR3 region has 13 residues. V gave up 4 bases and J gave up 3 bases, with 13 bases separating them. The CDR3 sequence: CSVAVGILYEQYF. CDR3 DNA: TGCAGCGTTGCGGTAGGGATCCTCTACGAGCAGTACTTC.

This clonotype was observed at least ten times. The chain is built from TRBV6-2 or TRBV6-3 and TRBJ2-5; D is possibly TRBD1 (6 bases). From germline, CDR1 is MNHEY and CDR2 SVGEGT. The CDR3 has 14 residues. Trimming removed 2 bases at V and 9 bases at J, with 16 bases between. CDR3 protein: CASSYGIGGASQYF. CDR3 nucleotides: TGTGCCAGCAGTTACGGAATAGGGGGAGCGTCCCAGTACTTC.

This clonotype occurred many times. V and J are TRBV2 and TRBJ2-1; D call uncertain. The CDR3 loop spans 17 amino acids. The V gene lost 5 bases and the J gene lost 10 bases, with 27 bases spanning the gap. Looked up from germline, CDR1 is SNHLY and CDR2 is FYNNEI. The CDR3 coding sequence is TGTGCCAGCAGTCCCAGACTTAGTGTCAAGCCGGAGATAGAGCAGTTCTTC. Translating it yields CASSPRLSVKPEIEQFF.

V gene TRBV3-1 combines with J gene TRBJ1-5; no clear D gene. The V gene's germline CDR1 is LGHDT and CDR2 YNNKEL (reference sequence). The V end lost 3 bases, the J end lost 7 bases, and 4 bases lay between the germline ends. The length of the CDR3 is 11 residues. The CDR3 loop is CASSHRQPQHF. The CDR3 bases are TGTGCCAGCAGCCATAGACAGCCCCAGCATTTT.

This clonotype was counted at least ten times. J is TRBJ2-2 and V is TRBV11-2; no clear D. Germline V gene lookup returns CDR1 SGHAT and CDR2 FQNNGV. Between the trimmed V and J ends, which lost 5 bases and 3 bases, there was a span of 7 bases. The CDR3 loop spans 13 amino acids. The CDR3, as DNA: TGTGCCAGCAGCGCGCAGCACACCGGGGAGCTGTTTTTT. This encodes CASSAQHTGELFF.

This clonotype has at least ten counts. The chain employs TRBV30 and TRBJ1-2; no firm D call. Trimming stripped 6 bases from V and 4 bases from J, with 12 bases between. This CDR3 contains 12 residues. The V gene's germline CDR1 is GTSNPN and CDR2 SVGIG (reference sequence). The CDR3 DNA reads as TGTGCCTGTTCCCGGGAGGTCTATGGCTACACCTTC. It translates to CACSREVYGYTF.

This clonotype was seen many times. The chain carries TRBV2 and TRBJ2-5; TRBD1 matches 7 bases. V shed 2 bases, J shed 3 bases, and the junction held 6 bases outside the gene matches. The length of the CDR3 is 15 residues. Germline V lookup: CDR1 SNHLY, CDR2 FYNNEI. The CDR3 region is CASSEMGTGEETQYF. The CDR3 coding sequence is TGTGCCAGCAGTGAAATGGGAACAGGGGAAGAGACCCAGTACTTC. Full variable domain (rest looked up from reference TRBV2 and TRBJ2-5): EPEVTQTPSHQVTQMGQEVILRCVPISNHLYFYWYRQILGQKVEFLVSFYNNEISEKSEIFDDQFSVERPDGSNFTLKIRSTKLEDSAMYFCASSEMGTGEETQYFGPGTRLLVL.

This clonotype occurred a few times. The V gene is TRBV5-6, the J gene TRBJ2-2; D remains ambiguous. V was trimmed by 2 bases and J by 5 bases, leaving 16 bases between them. The germline V gene encodes CDR1 SGHDT and CDR2 YYEEEE. CDR3 length equals 16 residues. The CDR3, as DNA: TGTGCCAGCAGCTTAAAGACGATTTTAGGAACCGGGGAGCTGTTTTTT. Its protein is CASSLKTILGTGELFF.

This clonotype showed up many times. The gene calls are TRBV7-3 and TRBJ2-2; D is unresolved. V gave up 5 bases and J gave up 3 bases, with 10 bases separating them. CDR1 and CDR2 (germline): SGHTA, FQGTGA. The CDR3 is made up of 14 amino acids. The CDR3 region is CASSADVDTGELFF. The CDR3 nucleotides are TGTGCCAGCAGCGCGGACGTCGACACCGGGGAGCTGTTTTTT.

This clonotype has a count of ten or more. This rearrangement joins TRBV20-1 to TRBJ2-7, with a tentative D call TRBD2 (5 bases). The CDR3 runs to 12 residues. Trimming took off 1 base at V and 4 bases at J, with 8 bases between the two ends. Germline lookup yields CDR1 DFQATT and CDR2 SNEGSKA (reference sequence). CDR3 sequence: CSARVGGYEQYF. The CDR3 DNA reads TGCAGTGCTAGAGTTGGAGGTTACGAGCAGTACTTC.

This clonotype was counted ten times or more. V gene TRBV7-2 combines with J gene TRBJ2-2; a weak D match, TRBD2 (7 bases). The CDR3 is 15 amino acids. V shed 5 bases and J shed 7 bases, with 17 bases lying between them. CDR1 SGHTA and CDR2 FQGNSA come from the germline V gene. CDR3 residues: CASSPRRGGHGELFF. CDR3 nucleotide sequence: TGTGCCAGCAGCCCCCGTAGGGGGGGACACGGGGAGCTGTTTTTT.

This clonotype was seen only a few times. This sequence joins TRBV7-2 and TRBJ2-7; 7 bases map to TRBD1. Looked up from germline, CDR1 is SGHTA and CDR2 is FQGNSA. With 1 base clipped from V and 3 bases from J, the junction kept 9 bases outside the gene matches. The CDR3 has 16 residues. Written as DNA, the CDR3 is TGTGCCAGCAGCTTAGGGGTTGACAGGGCCCTCTACGAGCAGTACTTC. This gives the protein CASSLGVDRALYEQYF. Together with reference TRBV7-2 and TRBJ2-7, the CDR3 gives the full variable domain: GAGVSQSPSNKVTEKGKDVELRCDPISGHTALYWYRQSLGQGLEFLIYFQGNSAPDKSGLPSDRFSAERTGGSVSTLTIQRTQQEDSAVYLCASSLGVDRALYEQYFGPGTRLTVT.

This clonotype was counted many times. The rearrangement links TRBV5-1 to TRBJ2-1; D remains unclear. The length of the CDR3 is 14 residues. Germline loops: CDR1 SGHRS, CDR2 YFSETQ. V shed 0 bases and J shed 3 bases, with 7 bases lying between them. This chain's CDR3 is CASSLGGDYNEQFF. The CDR3 DNA is TGCGCCAGCAGCTTGGGTGGAGACTACAATGAGCAGTTCTTC.

This clonotype was seen ten or more times. The CDR3 DNA reads as TGCGCCAGCAGCTACACAGCGGATGGCTACACCTTC. This encodes CASSYTADGYTF. The chain recombines TRBV5-1 with TRBJ1-2, with D hard to call. This CDR3 region has 12 residues. V was clipped by 3 bases and J by 6 bases, with 9 bases between them. Germline loops: CDR1 SGHRS, CDR2 YFSETQ. Looking up the rest from reference TRBV5-1 and TRBJ1-2 gives the full variable domain: KAGVTQTPRYLIKTRGQQVTLSCSPISGHRSVSWYQQTPGQGLQFLFEYFSETQRNKGNFPGRFSGRQFSNSRSEMNVSTLELGDSALYLCASSYTADGYTFGSGTRLTVV.

This clonotype was observed at least ten times. The chain carries TRBV29-1 and TRBJ2-6; D is undetermined. This CDR3 contains 12 residues. With 2 bases removed from V and 4 bases from J, the gap between germline ends came to 3 bases. The germline gives CDR1 SQVTM, CDR2 ANQGSEA. The CDR3 DNA reads as TGCAGCGTTGAATCGGGGGCCAACGTCCTGACTTTC. Residues: CSVESGANVLTF.

The genes are TRBV19 and TRBJ2-2, with 10 positions matching TRBD2. The V gene end was trimmed by 1 base and the J gene end by 0 bases; junction bases not matched to a gene: 5. CDR1 is LNHDA and CDR2 is SQIVND in the germline V gene (reference sequence). The CDR3 totals 18 residues. In DNA, the CDR3 is TGTGCCAGTAGTATAGCCCCCGGACTAGCGGCGAACACCGGGGAGCTGTTTTTT. It encodes CASSIAPGLAANTGELFF. The full variable domain, rest sourced from reference TRBV19 and TRBJ2-2, is DGGITQSPKYLFRKEGQNVTLSCEQNLNHDAMYWYRQDPGQGLRLIYYSQIVNDFQKGDIAEGYSVSREKKESFPLTVTSAQKNPTAFYLCASSIAPGLAANTGELFFGEGSRLTVL.

This clonotype was recorded many times. V and J are TRBV12-5 and TRBJ2-5; D is ambiguous. This CDR3 is 11 amino acids long. Germline V gene data show CDR1 as LGHNT and CDR2 as FRNRAP. Between the trimmed V and J ends, which lost 7 bases and 2 bases, there was a span of 5 bases. CDR3 in DNA: TGTGCTAGTGCAGAGCAAGAGACCCAGTACTTC. Its translation: CASAEQETQYF.

In regard to this clonotype: The junction differs from germline at one of its ends, possibly a read error. The CDR3 here is CSATGTGNTEAFF. CDR3 in DNA: TGCAGTGCTACCGGGACGGGGAACACTGAAGCCTTCTTT. The V call is TRBV20-1, the J call TRBJ1-1, with a possible D match to TRBD1 (5 bases). The CDR3 has 13 residues. Germline CDR1 reads DFQATT; CDR2 reads SNEGSKA (reference sequence).